This TCR beta chain was captured by sequencing in a study of T-cell reconstitution after alpha-beta-depleted transplantation in children. Germline V CDR1 and CDR2: SGHVS, FNYEAQ. This CDR3 spans 15 amino acids. V was pared by 5 bases and J by 3 bases, with 14 bases between. This clonotype was detected only a few times. Unique molecular identifiers tagged the TCRbeta library. TCRdb recomputed calls from the PCR reads with MiXCR, one row per CDR3 protein. Of approximately 390,000 distinct CDR3 sequences in the sample, 11% are singletons; the top ten hold roughly 6%. The rearrangement links TRBV7-6 to TRBJ1-5; a weak D match, TRBD1 (6 bases). This clonotype originated in a human donor who donated a stem cell graft to a child with acute myeloid leukemia. The specimen was PBMCs from the stem cell graft donor, collected from the stem cell graft. The CDR3 sequence: CASSLGGGFNQPQHF. Here the CDR3 DNA reads TGTGCCAGCAGCCTCGGAGGGGGGTTCAATCAGCCCCAGCATTTT.